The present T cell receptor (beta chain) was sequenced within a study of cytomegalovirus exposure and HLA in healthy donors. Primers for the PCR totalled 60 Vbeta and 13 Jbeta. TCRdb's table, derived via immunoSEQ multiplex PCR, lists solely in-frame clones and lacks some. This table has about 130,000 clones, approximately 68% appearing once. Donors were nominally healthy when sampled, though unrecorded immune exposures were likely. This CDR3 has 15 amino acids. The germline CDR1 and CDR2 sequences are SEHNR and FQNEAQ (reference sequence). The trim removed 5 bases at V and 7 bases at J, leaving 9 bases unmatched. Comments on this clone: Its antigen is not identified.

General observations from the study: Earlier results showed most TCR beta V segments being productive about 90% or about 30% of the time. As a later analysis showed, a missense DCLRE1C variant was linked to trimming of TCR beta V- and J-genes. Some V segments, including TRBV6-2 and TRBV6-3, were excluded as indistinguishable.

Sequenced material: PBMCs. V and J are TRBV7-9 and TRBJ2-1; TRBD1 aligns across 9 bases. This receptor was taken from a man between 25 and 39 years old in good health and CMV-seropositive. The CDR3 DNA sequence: TGTGCCAGCAGCCTCCGACAGGGGGGTTTGAATGAGCAGTTCTTC. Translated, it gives CASSLRQGGLNEQFF.